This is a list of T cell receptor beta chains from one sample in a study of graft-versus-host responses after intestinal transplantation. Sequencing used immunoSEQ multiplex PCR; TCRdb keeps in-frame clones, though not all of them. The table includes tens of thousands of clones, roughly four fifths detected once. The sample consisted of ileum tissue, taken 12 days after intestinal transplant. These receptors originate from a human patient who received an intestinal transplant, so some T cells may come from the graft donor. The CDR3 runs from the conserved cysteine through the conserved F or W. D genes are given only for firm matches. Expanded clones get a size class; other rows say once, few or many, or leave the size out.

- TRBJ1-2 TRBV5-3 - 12 TGTGCCAGAAGGGTGGCTGGCTATGGCTACACCTTC CARRVAGYGYTF
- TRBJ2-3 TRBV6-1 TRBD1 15 TGTGCCAGCAGTCGTCCTCCAGGGGGAACAGATACGCAGTATTTT CASSRPPGGTDTQYF
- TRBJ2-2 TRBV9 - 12 TGTGCCAGCAGCGTACCGGGTACCGTAATGTTTTTT CASSVPGTVMFF
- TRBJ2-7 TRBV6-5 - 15 TGTGCCAGCAGTTATTCGGGTGTCTGGTCCTACGAGCAGTACTTC CASSYSGVWSYEQYF
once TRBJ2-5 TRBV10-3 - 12 TGTGCCATCCGCGGTGAGGGAGAGACCCAGTACTTC CAIRGEGETQYF
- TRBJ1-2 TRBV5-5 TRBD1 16 TGTGCCAGCAGCGACGGACAGGTTCGGGCTAACTATGGCTACACCTTC CASSDGQVRANYGYTF
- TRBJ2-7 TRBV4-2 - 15 TGTGCCAGCAGCCAAGAGGAGGGTTCATCCTACGAGCAGTACTTC CASSQEEGSSYEQYF
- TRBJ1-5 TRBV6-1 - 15 TGTGCCAGCAGTTCTCTGACAGGACTCAATCAGCCCCAGCATTTT CASSSLTGLNQPQHF
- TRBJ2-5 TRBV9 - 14 TGTGCCAGCAGCGTAGGACTACCCCCGGAGACCCAGTACTTC CASSVGLPPETQYF
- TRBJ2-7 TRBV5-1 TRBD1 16 TGCGCCAGCAGACACCTAGCCGGGACAGAGTTCTACGAGCAGTACTTC CASRHLAGTEFYEQYF
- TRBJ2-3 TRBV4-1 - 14 TGCGCCAGCAGCCAAGGCCCCGGAGCAGATACGCAGTATTTT CASSQGPGADTQYF
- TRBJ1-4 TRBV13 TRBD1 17 TGCGCCAGCAGCTCTAGTAACCCGGGACAGGGAGATGAAAAACTGTTTTTT CASSSSNPGQGDEKLFF
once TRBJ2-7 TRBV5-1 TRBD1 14 TGCGCCAGCAGCGTGATGGGACAGGAGTACGAGCAGTACTTC CASSVMGQEYEQYF
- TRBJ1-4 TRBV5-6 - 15 TGTGCCAGCAGCTTGGCCGGGGGAGCCTCCGAAAAACTGTTTTTT CASSLAGGASEKLFF
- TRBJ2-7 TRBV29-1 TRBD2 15 TGCAGCGTTGCTGGAGCGGGAGGTAGCTCCTACGAGCAGTACTTC CSVAGAGGSSYEQYF
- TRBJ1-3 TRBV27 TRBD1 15 TGTGCCAGCTCAAGGGGGCGCGACTCTGGAAACACCATATATTTT CASSRGRDSGNTIYF
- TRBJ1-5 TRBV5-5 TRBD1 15 TGTGCCAGCAGCCCCGGGACAGGGGAAGGTCAGCCCCAGCATTTT CASSPGTGEGQPQHF
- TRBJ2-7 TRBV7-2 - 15 TGTGCCAGCAGCCCAAAGGGGGGGGGCCGATACGAGCAGTACTTC CASSPKGGGRYEQYF
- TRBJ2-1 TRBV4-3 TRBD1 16 TGCGCCAGCAGCCAAGATCGGGCTAGGGGGCTCAATGAGCAGTTCTTC CASSQDRARGLNEQFF
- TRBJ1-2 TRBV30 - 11 TGTGCCCGGATGACTGGCTATGGCTACACCTTC CARMTGYGYTF
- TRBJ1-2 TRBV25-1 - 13 TGTGCCAGCAGTTCCAGGGCCAGAAATGGCTACACCTTC CASSSRARNGYTF
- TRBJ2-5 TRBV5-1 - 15 TGCGCCAGCAGCTTAACGACCAGCGCATCGGAGACCCAGTACTTC CASSLTTSASETQYF
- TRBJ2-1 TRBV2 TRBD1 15 TGTGCCAGCAGCCCCGGGACAGGGGAGAGTAATGAGCAGTTCTTC CASSPGTGESNEQFF
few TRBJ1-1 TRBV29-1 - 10 TGCAGCGTTGTGCGCACTGAAGCTTTCTTT CSVVRTEAFF
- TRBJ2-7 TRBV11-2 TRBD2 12 TGTGCCAGCAGCGGACTAGCTGGCGAGCAGTACTTC CASSGLAGEQYF
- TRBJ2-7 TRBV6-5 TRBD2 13 TGTGCCAGCAGTCGCGGGAGGAACTACGAGCAGTACTTC CASSRGRNYEQYF
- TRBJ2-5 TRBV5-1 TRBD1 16 TGCGCCAGCAGCTTGGCCGGGACAGGGGGGTCGGAGACCCAGTACTTC CASSLAGTGGSETQYF
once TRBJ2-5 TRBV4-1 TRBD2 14 TGCGCCAGCAGCCCGGGGGTGGGGGGGGAGACCCAGTACTTC CASSPGVGGETQYF
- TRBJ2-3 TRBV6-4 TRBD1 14 TGTGCCAGCAGTGGGACAGGGGCCACAGATACGCAGTATTTT CASSGTGATDTQYF
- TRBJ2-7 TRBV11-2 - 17 TGTGCCAGCAGCTTAGCGGGGGTGGGGGGTGGTGAGGACGAGCAGTACTTC CASSLAGVGGGEDEQYF
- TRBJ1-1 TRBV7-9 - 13 TGTGCCAGCAGCTTAGCTCGGGGCGGGGACGCTTTCTTT CASSLARGGDAFF
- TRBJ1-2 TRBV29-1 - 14 TGCAGCGCCGAGGCGGGGGGGGAACACTATGGCTACACCTTC CSAEAGGEHYGYTF
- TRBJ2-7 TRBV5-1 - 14 TGCGCCAGCAGCTTACGGGGGGCGGCCTACGAGCAGTACTTC CASSLRGAAYEQYF
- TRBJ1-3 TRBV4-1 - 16 TGCGCCAGCAGCCAAGATCCCTCTTTCTCTGGAAACACCATATATTTT CASSQDPSFSGNTIYF
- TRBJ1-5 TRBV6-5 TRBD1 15 TGTGCCAGCAGCCCGCAGGGGGCAAGCAATCAGCCCCAGCATTTT CASSPQGASNQPQHF
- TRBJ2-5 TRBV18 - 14 TGTGCCAGCTTTTCAAGACGACTCGGAGAGACCCAGTACTTC CASFSRRLGETQYF
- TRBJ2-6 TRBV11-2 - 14 TGTGCCAGCAGCTTTGCTAGCGGGGCCAACGTCCTGACTTTC CASSFASGANVLTF
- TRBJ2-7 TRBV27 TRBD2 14 TGTGCCAGCGGTCCGGGACTAGCGGACTACGAGCAGTACTTC CASGPGLADYEQYF
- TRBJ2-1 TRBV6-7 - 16 TGTGCCAGCCTCCGTCCGACCCCAGTCGGGTACAATGAGCAGTTCTTC CASLRPTPVGYNEQFF
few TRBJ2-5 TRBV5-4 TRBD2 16 TGTGCCAGCAGCTGGACTGGCGGGGGTCTCCAAGAGACCCAGTACTTC CASSWTGGGLQETQYF
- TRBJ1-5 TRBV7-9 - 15 TGTGCCAGCAGCTTAGTCATGCAGGGGACACAGCCCCAGCATTTT CASSLVMQGTQPQHF
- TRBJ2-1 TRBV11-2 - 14 TGTGCCAGCAGCTTTCGAGGGGGGGCCAATGAGCAGTTCTTC CASSFRGGANEQFF
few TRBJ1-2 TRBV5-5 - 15 TGTGCCAGCAGCTTATCCCCTACAGGGAGCTATGGCTACACCTTC CASSLSPTGSYGYTF
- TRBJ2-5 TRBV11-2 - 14 TGTGCCAGCAGCCCATGGGACTCCCAAGAGACCCAGTACTTC CASSPWDSQETQYF
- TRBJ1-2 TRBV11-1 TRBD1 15 TGTGCCAGCAGCTTGCCGGGACAGGGGGTCAATGGCTACACCTTC CASSLPGQGVNGYTF
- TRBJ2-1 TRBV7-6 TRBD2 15 TGTGCCAGCAGCTTATCTGGCGGGAGGATCAATGAGCAGTTCTTC CASSLSGGRINEQFF
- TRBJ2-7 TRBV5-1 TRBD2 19 TGCGCCAGCAGCTCCCTAGGGACTAGCGGAGGGATAGGGGACTACGAGCAGTACTTC CASSSLGTSGGIGDYEQYF
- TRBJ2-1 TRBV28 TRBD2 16 TGTGCCAGCAGTTCTGGGACTAGATTTTTCTACAATGAGCAGTTCTTC CASSSGTRFFYNEQFF
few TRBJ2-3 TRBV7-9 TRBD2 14 TGTGCCAGCAGCCTAGCGGGGGGTTCAGATACGCAGTATTTT CASSLAGGSDTQYF
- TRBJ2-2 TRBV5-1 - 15 TGCGCCAGCAGCTTGGCGGCAGGGTTGAGCGGGGAGCTGTTTTTT CASSLAAGLSGELFF
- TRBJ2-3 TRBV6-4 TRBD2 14 TGTGCCAGCAGTGAGGGACTAGCGACAGATACGCAGTATTTT CASSEGLATDTQYF
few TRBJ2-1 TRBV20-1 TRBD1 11 TGCAGTATACAGGGGCGCAATGAGCAGTTCTTC CSIQGRNEQFF